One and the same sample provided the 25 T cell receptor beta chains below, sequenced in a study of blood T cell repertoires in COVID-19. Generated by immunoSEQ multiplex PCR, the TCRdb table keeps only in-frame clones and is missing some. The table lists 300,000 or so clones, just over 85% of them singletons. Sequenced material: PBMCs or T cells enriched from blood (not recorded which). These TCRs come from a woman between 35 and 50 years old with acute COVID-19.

The CDR3 region has the DNA TGTGCCAGCAGCTCCGGGACTAGCGGGATGGAGACCCAGTACTTC. Translating it yields CASSSGTSGMETQYF. The J gene is TRBJ2-5, the V gene TRBV5-4, with TRBD2 matching 13 bases. V lost 3 bases, J lost 5 bases, and 4 bases stayed unmatched. The CDR3 has 15 residues. CDR1 and CDR2 from the germline V gene are SGHNT and YYREEE (reference sequence).

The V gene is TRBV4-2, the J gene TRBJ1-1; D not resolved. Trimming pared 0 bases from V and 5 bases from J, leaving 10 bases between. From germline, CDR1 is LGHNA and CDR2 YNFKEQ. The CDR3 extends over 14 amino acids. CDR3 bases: TGTGCCAGCAGCCAAGAGGCTCCTAGTACTGAAGCTTTCTTT. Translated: CASSQEAPSTEAFF.

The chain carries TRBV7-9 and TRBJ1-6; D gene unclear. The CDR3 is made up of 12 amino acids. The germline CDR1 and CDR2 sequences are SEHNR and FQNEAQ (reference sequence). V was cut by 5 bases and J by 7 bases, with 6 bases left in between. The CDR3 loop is CASSPNNSPLHF. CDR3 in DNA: TGTGCCAGCAGCCCTAACAATTCACCCCTCCACTTT.

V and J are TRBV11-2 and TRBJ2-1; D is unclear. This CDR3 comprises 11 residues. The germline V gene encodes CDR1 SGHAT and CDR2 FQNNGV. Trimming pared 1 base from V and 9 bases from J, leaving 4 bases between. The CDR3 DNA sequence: TGTGCCAGCAGCTTAGCTGTTGAGCAGTTCTTC. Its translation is CASSLAVEQFF.

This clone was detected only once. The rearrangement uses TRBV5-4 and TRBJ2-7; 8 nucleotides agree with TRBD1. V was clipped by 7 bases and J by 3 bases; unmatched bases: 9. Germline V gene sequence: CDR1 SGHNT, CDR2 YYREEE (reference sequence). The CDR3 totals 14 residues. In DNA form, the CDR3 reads TGTGCCAGCGAGACCGGGACAGGAGACTACGAGCAGTACTTC. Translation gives CASETGTGDYEQYF.

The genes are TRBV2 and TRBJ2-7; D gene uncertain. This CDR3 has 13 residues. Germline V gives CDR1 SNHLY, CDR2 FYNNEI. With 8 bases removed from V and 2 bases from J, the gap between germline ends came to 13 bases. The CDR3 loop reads CASLGRYTYEQYF. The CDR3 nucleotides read TGTGCCAGCTTGGGCCGGTATACCTACGAGCAGTACTTC.

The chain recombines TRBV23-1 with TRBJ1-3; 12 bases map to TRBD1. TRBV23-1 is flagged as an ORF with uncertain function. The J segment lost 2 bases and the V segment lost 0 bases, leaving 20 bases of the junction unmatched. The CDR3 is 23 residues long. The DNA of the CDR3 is TGCGCCAGCAGTCAATCAAGTAGTTATCCCGGGACAGGGGGCGGGTATACTGGAAACACCATATATTTT. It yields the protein CASSQSSSYPGTGGGYTGNTIYF.

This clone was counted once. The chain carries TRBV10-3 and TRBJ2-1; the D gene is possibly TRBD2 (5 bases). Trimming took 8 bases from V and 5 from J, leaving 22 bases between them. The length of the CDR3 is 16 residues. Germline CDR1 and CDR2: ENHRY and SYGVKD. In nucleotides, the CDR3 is TGTGCCATCTCTCGGAAGGGTGAGACTATCGACAATGAGCAGTTCTTC. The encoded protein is CAISRKGETIDNEQFF.

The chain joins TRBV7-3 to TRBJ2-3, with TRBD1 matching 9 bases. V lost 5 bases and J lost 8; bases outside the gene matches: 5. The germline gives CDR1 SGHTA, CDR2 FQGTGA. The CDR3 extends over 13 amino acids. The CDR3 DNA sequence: TGTGCCAGCAGCCTGGGACAGGGCGGTACGCAGTATTTT. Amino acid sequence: CASSLGQGGTQYF.

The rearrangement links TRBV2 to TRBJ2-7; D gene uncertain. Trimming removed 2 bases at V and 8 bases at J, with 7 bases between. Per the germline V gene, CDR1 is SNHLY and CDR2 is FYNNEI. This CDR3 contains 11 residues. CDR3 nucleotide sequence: TGTGCCAGCAGTGAATTCTCTAAGCAGTACTTC. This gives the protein CASSEFSKQYF.

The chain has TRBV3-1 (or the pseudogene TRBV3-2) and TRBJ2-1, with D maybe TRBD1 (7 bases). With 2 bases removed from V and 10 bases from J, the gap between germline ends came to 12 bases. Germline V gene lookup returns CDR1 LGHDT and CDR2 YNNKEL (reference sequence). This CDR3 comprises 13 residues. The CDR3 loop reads CASSQIRGEEQFF. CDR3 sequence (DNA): TGTGCCAGCAGCCAAATCAGGGGGGAGGAGCAGTTCTTC.

The CDR3 sequence is CAISDPDTRSSYEQYF. CDR3 bases: TGTGCCATCAGTGACCCGGACACCCGGAGCTCCTACGAGCAGTACTTC. The gene calls are TRBV10-3 and TRBJ2-7, with D possibly TRBD1 on 5 matching bases. With 3 bases removed from V and 0 bases from J, the gap between germline ends came to 15 bases. CDR1 is ENHRY, CDR2 SYGVKD, per germline. There are 16 residues in the CDR3.

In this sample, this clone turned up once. The CDR3 loop is CASSFKGGNEQFF. The CDR3 coding sequence is TGTGCCAGCAGCTTTAAGGGAGGCAATGAGCAGTTCTTC. The chain is built from TRBV7-3 and TRBJ2-1, with D perhaps matching TRBD2 (6 bases). Trimming pared 3 bases from V and 6 bases from J, leaving 9 bases between. Germline values: CDR1 SGHTA, CDR2 FQGTGA. This CDR3 has 13 amino acids.

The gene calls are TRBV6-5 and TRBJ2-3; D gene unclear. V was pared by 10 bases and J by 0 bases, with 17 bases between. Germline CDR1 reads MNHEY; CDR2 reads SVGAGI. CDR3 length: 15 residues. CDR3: CATVDSPSSTDTQYF. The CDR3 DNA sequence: TGTGCCACAGTAGACTCCCCCTCTAGCACAGATACGCAGTATTTT.

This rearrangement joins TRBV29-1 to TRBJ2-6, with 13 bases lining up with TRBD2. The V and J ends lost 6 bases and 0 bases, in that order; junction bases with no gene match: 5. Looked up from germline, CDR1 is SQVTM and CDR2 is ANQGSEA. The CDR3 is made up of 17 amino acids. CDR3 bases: TGCAGCGTGGGACTAGCGGGACCCGGCTCTGGGGCCAACGTCCTGACTTTC. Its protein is CSVGLAGPGSGANVLTF.

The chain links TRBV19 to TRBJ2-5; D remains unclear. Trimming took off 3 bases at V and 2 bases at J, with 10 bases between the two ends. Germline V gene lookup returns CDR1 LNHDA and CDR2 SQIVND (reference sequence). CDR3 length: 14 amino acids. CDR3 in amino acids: CASSISTLQETQYF. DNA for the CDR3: TGTGCCAGTAGTATTTCTACCCTACAAGAGACCCAGTACTTC. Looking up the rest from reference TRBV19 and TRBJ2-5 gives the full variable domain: DGGITQSPKYLFRKEGQNVTLSCEQNLNHDAMYWYRQDPGQGLRLIYYSQIVNDFQKGDIAEGYSVSREKKESFPLTVTSAQKNPTAFYLCASSISTLQETQYFGPGTRLLVL.

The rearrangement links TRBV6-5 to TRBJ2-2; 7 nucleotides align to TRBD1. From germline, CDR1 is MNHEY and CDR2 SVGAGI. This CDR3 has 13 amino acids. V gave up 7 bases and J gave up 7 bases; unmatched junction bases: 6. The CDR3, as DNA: TGTGCCAGCATCGAATCAGGGGGCGGGGAGCTGTTTTTT. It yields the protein CASIESGGGELFF.

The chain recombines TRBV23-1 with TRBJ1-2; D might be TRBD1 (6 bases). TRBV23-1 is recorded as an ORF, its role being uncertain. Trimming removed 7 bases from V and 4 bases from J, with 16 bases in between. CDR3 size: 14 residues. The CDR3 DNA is TGCGCCAGCACCCCGTCGGGGGGCAGCTATGGCTACACCTTC. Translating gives CASTPSGGSYGYTF.

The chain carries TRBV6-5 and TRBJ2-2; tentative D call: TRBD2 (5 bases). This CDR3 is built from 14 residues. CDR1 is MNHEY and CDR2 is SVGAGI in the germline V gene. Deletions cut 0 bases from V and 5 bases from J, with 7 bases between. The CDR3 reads CASSYSWTTGELFF. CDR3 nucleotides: TGTGCCAGCAGTTACTCGTGGACTACCGGGGAGCTGTTTTTT.

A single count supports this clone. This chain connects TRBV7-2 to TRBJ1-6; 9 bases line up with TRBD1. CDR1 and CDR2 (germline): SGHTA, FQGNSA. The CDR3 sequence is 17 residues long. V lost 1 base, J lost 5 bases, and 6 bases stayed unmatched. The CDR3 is CASSLGDRALDNSPLHF. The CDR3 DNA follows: TGTGCCAGCAGCTTAGGGGACAGGGCCCTAGATAATTCACCCCTCCACTTT.

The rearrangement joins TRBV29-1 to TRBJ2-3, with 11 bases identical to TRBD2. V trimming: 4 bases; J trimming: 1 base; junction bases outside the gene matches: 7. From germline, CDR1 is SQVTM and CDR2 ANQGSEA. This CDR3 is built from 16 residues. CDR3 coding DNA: TGCAGCGTTGGCCCACTAGCGGGAGTTCGCACAGATACGCAGTATTTT. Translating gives CSVGPLAGVRTDTQYF.

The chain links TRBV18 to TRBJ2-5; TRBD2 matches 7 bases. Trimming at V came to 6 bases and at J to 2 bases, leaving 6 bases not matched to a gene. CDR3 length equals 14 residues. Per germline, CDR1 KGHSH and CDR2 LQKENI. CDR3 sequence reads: CASSRGTVQETQYF. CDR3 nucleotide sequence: TGTGCCAGCTCGCGGGGGACGGTGCAAGAGACCCAGTACTTC.

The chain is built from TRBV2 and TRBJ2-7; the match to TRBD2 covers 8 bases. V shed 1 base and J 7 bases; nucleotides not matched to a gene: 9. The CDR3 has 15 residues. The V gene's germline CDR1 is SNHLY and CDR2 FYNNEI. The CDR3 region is CASSEEGLVPKEQYF. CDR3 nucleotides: TGTGCCAGCAGTGAAGAGGGACTAGTCCCTAAAGAGCAGTACTTC.

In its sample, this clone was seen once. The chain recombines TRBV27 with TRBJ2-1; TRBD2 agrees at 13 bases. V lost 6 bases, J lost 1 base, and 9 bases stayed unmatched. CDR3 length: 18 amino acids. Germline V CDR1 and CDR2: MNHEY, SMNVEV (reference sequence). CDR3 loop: CASSARPTSGRSYNEQFF. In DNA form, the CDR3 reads TGTGCCAGCAGCGCAAGACCGACTAGCGGGAGGTCCTACAATGAGCAGTTCTTC.

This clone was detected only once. CDR3: CASSLTRVGGTEAFF. The CDR3 DNA reads TGTGCCAGCAGCTTAACCCGGGTCGGAGGCACTGAAGCTTTCTTT. The V and J genes are TRBV7-2 and TRBJ1-1; D unclear. Germline V gene lookup returns CDR1 SGHTA and CDR2 FQGNSA. This CDR3 region has 15 residues. Trimming pared 2 bases from V and 4 bases from J, leaving 14 bases between.